Included here is one TCR beta chain sequence, with context. What it binds is unknown. A much larger clone differs from this one at a single base, so this may be a read error. This sample stems from a study of tumor-infiltrating lymphocytes in primary liver carcinoma. Whole-study context: The study reported T1-T3 N0M0 tumors spanning 4.2 to 10 cm. Findings and caveats of the study: Top-250-clone fractions were significantly higher in tumors than in blood (p = 0.039). A small share of top clones, only about 8-25%, was found in all five tumor regions.

Starting material for RNA and DNA co-extraction consisted of about 20-33 mg of unsorted bulk tissue. Every tumor sample held more than 80% viable tumor cells. The researchers produced TCR beta cDNA from approximately 0.45 ug total RNA with a constant-region primer. Libraries covering TCR beta were generated through three nested multiplex PCR rounds (using a slightly modified ARM-PCR). TCRdb re-called the multiplex PCR reads with MiXCR, one entry per CDR3 protein. The table shows some 120,000 distinct CDR3 sequences, with around 62% occurring only once. This sequence was found in a woman aged 60-75 years with primary liver carcinoma and hepatitis B virus infection. The sequenced material came from liver tumor tissue from sampling region 1. Subset indicated: tumor region T1, superior pole.

The CDR3 reads CASATRTGPAFF. CDR3 DNA sequence: TGTGCCAGCGCCACCCGGACAGGGCCAGCTTTCTTT. The V gene is TRBV28, the J gene TRBJ1-1; 8 bases are a match to TRBD1. The V gene's germline CDR1 is MDHEN and CDR2 SYDVKM. V lost 8 bases and J lost 10; bases outside the gene matches: 9. The CDR3 contains 12 residues.